A selection of T cell receptor beta chains follows, all from one sample in a study of graft-versus-host responses after intestinal transplantation. These receptors have no identified antigens. Clones were sequenced by immunoSEQ multiplex PCR, and TCRdb holds only the in-frame ones, with some missing. The sample consists of roughly 110,000 clones, 85% to 95% of them appearing once. Sequenced here: unstimulated CD8+ T cells sorted from spleen or lymph node cells, sampled before transplant. The origin of the receptors is a human donor who was the organ donor for an intestinal transplant. The CDR3 runs from the conserved cysteine through the conserved F or W. The D gene is left open where the match is weak. Expanded clones are given a class, and other clones once, few, many or no size at all.

.	TRBV6-1	.	TRBJ2-1	CASSPDSGTYNEQFF	TGTGCCAGCAGCCCCGACTCCGGAACCTACAATGAGCAGTTCTTC
.	TRBV6-5	.	TRBJ2-7	CASRRRADEQYF	TGTGCCAGCAGGCGGAGGGCCGACGAGCAGTACTTC
.	TRBV23-1	.	TRBJ1-1	CASSQKVGAFF	TGCGCCAGCAGCCAAAAGGTGGGAGCTTTCTTT
TRBD1	TRBV4-2	.	TRBJ2-7	CASSQVGQVTYEQYF	TGTGCCAGCAGCCAAGTCGGACAGGTGACCTACGAGCAGTACTTC
.	TRBV5-8	.	TRBJ2-1	CASSPRTRGFGEQFF	TGTGCCAGCAGCCCTAGAACTAGAGGGTTCGGTGAGCAGTTCTTC
TRBD2	TRBV6-5	.	TRBJ2-5	CASSAGTSGQETQYF	TGTGCCAGCAGCGCCGGGACTAGCGGGCAAGAGACCCAGTACTTC
.	TRBV4-1	.	TRBJ1-1	CASSPPDSIWGTEAFF	TGCGCCAGCAGCCCCCCGGACTCAATTTGGGGCACTGAAGCTTTCTTT
.	TRBV6-5	.	TRBJ2-2	CASKSGRNTGELFF	TGTGCCAGCAAGTCCGGAAGGAACACCGGGGAGCTGTTTTTT
.	TRBV6-1	.	TRBJ1-3	CASSQGSGNTIYF	TGTGCCAGCAGCCAGGGGTCTGGAAACACCATATATTTT
.	TRBV7-9	.	TRBJ2-1	CASSLYGDPSNMEFF	TGTGCCAGCAGCTTATACGGGGACCCCTCGAATATGGAGTTCTTC
.	TRBV6-5	.	TRBJ1-3	CASSYSGGGGNTIYF	TGTGCCAGCAGTTACTCGGGAGGGGGAGGAAACACCATATATTTT
.	TRBV4-2	.	TRBJ1-4	CASSQNPTNEKLFF	TGTGCCAGCAGCCAGAACCCTACTAATGAAAAACTGTTTTTT
TRBD1	TRBV29-1	.	TRBJ1-3	CSVGPDRRESGNTIYF	TGCAGCGTTGGCCCGGACAGGAGAGAATCTGGAAACACCATATATTTT
TRBD2	TRBV4-3	once	TRBJ2-7	CASSPRKLAGGGISYEQYF	TGCGCCAGCAGCCCGAGGAAACTAGCGGGAGGGGGGATCTCCTACGAGCAGTACTTC
TRBD2	TRBV4-1	.	TRBJ2-3	CASSQTSGRAGTDTQYF	TGCGCCAGCAGCCAAACTAGCGGGAGGGCCGGCACAGATACGCAGTATTTT